The next 12 T cell receptor beta chains were all read from a single sample in a study of blood T cell repertoires in COVID-19. The repertoire was sequenced with immunoSEQ multiplex PCR; TCRdb's copy has only in-frame clones and lacks some. This table has 260,000 or so clones, approximately 90% appearing once. Sequenced input: PBMCs or T cells enriched from blood (not recorded which). These receptors were obtained from a woman between 40 and 55 years old with acute COVID-19.

V is TRBV18 and J is TRBJ2-2, with D hard to call. CDR3 length: 16 residues. With 1 base removed from V and 0 bases from J, the gap between germline ends came to 9 bases. In germline, CDR1 is KGHSH, CDR2 LQKENI. CDR3 sequence (DNA): TGTGCCAGCTCACCACTAGAAAGCGCGAACACCGGGGAGCTGTTTTTT. This translates into CASSPLESANTGELFF.

This clone was seen a few times. The junction differs from germline at one of its ends, possibly a read error. The gene calls are TRBV11-2 and TRBJ2-1; 8 positions agree with TRBD2. Germline CDR1 is SGHAT and CDR2 is FQNNGV. The CDR3 runs to 15 residues. CDR3 loop: CASSVDGTSYNEQFF. The CDR3 nucleotides are TGTGCCAGCAGCGTAGACGGGACTAGCTACAATGAGCAGTTCTTC.

The chain recombines TRBV6-5 with TRBJ2-2, with D possibly being TRBD2 (6 bases). Germline V gene sequence: CDR1 MNHEY, CDR2 SVGAGI. The V end was cut by 0 bases, the J end by 5 bases, with 13 bases between. The CDR3 loop spans 16 amino acids. The CDR3 protein is CASSYSPQSGTGELFF. The CDR3 DNA reads as TGTGCCAGCAGTTACTCCCCTCAGAGCGGGACCGGGGAGCTGTTTTTT.

The chain is built from TRBV30 and TRBJ1-2; D is undetermined. In germline, CDR1 is GTSNPN, CDR2 SVGIG (reference sequence). Between the trimmed V and J ends, which lost 0 bases and 4 bases, there was a span of 18 bases. This CDR3 contains 16 residues. The CDR3 protein is CAWSVRLNPGSYGYTF. The CDR3 DNA reads TGTGCCTGGAGTGTACGTCTCAATCCGGGATCCTATGGCTACACCTTC.

The V call is TRBV9, the J call TRBJ2-3; no clear D gene. The germline gives CDR1 SGDLS, CDR2 YYNGEE. The CDR3 length is 16 residues. The V end lost 0 bases, the J end lost 2 bases, and 13 bases lay between the germline ends. The CDR3 loop reads CASSVGPIQFTDTQYF. CDR3 sequence (DNA): TGTGCCAGCAGCGTAGGGCCAATCCAGTTCACAGATACGCAGTATTTT. The whole variable domain, remainder taken from reference TRBV9 and TRBJ2-3, is DSGVTQTPKHLITATGQRVTLRCSPRSGDLSVYWYQQSLDQGLQFLIQYYNGEERAKGNILERFSAQQFPDLHSELNLSSLELGDSALYFCASSVGPIQFTDTQYFGPGTRLTVL.

A few counts support this clone. This chain joins TRBV28 and TRBJ1-1; D gene unclear. V lost 5 bases and J lost 4, with 11 bases in between. This CDR3 is built from 13 residues. Per germline, CDR1 MDHEN and CDR2 SYDVKM. CDR3 amino acids: CASSPGDGTEAFF. The CDR3 DNA is TGTGCCAGCAGTCCTGGAGACGGCACTGAAGCTTTCTTT.

The chain has TRBV19 and TRBJ2-5; 11 bases are a match to TRBD1. The germline CDR1 and CDR2 sequences are LNHDA and SQIVND (reference sequence). This CDR3 region has 18 residues. Trimming cost V 4 bases and J 5 bases; bases outside gene matches: 15. The CDR3 DNA follows: TGTGCCAGTAGTACCTCTCTCATGGACAGGGGGCGCGATGAGACCCAGTACTTC. It encodes CASSTSLMDRGRDETQYF. The full variable domain, completed using reference TRBV19 and TRBJ2-5, is DGGITQSPKYLFRKEGQNVTLSCEQNLNHDAMYWYRQDPGQGLRLIYYSQIVNDFQKGDIAEGYSVSREKKESFPLTVTSAQKNPTAFYLCASSTSLMDRGRDETQYFGPGTRLLVL.

The chain combines TRBV7-9 with TRBJ2-2, with TRBD2 matching over 11 bases. The germline V gene has CDR1 SEHNR and CDR2 FQNEAQ (reference sequence). With 5 bases clipped from V and 4 bases from J, the junction kept 6 bases outside the gene matches. This CDR3 is built from 16 residues. The CDR3 DNA follows: TGTGCCAGCAGCACTAGCGGGAGTGTAGGCACCGGGGAGCTGTTTTTT. This gives the protein CASSTSGSVGTGELFF.

This clone was picked up a small number of times. The J gene is TRBJ2-1, the V gene TRBV11-2; the D gene is possibly TRBD2 (5 bases). V was trimmed by 4 bases and J by 0 bases, leaving 16 bases between them. Germline V lookup: CDR1 SGHAT, CDR2 FQNNGV. The CDR3 totals 17 residues. CDR3 in amino acids: CASSSIRSGSSYNEQFF. CDR3 DNA sequence: TGTGCCAGCAGCTCCATCCGGAGCGGAAGCTCCTACAATGAGCAGTTCTTC.

This chain links TRBV2 with TRBJ1-2, with D hard to call. The germline V gene has CDR1 SNHLY and CDR2 FYNNEI. Trimming took off 6 bases at V and 3 bases at J, with 11 bases between the two ends. The CDR3 is made up of 13 amino acids. CDR3 region: CASRADGDYGYTF. DNA for the CDR3: TGTGCCAGCAGAGCGGACGGCGACTATGGCTACACCTTC. Supplemented by reference TRBV2 and TRBJ1-2, the full variable domain reads EPEVTQTPSHQVTQMGQEVILRCVPISNHLYFYWYRQILGQKVEFLVSFYNNEISEKSEIFDDQFSVERPDGSNFTLKIRSTKLEDSAMYFCASRADGDYGYTFGSGTRLTVV.

V usage is TRBV3-1 (or the pseudogene TRBV3-2) and J usage is TRBJ1-4, with D perhaps matching TRBD1 (5 bases). The V gene's germline CDR1 is LGHDT and CDR2 YNNKEL (reference sequence). This CDR3 comprises 15 residues. V was shortened by 4 bases and J by 3 bases, with 12 bases between the two germline ends. As DNA, the CDR3 is TGTGCCAGCAGCCCCCGTCAGGGTCCTAATGAAAAACTGTTTTTT. It translates to CASSPRQGPNEKLFF.

CDR3 in amino acids: CASSPTRIARGEQFF. As DNA, the CDR3 is TGTGCCAGCAGTCCCACACGAATAGCCAGGGGAGAGCAGTTCTTC. The J gene is TRBJ2-1, the V gene TRBV14, with TRBD1 as a possible D gene (6 bases). Trimming cost V 6 bases and J 10 bases, with 22 bases left between them. This CDR3 has 15 residues. The germline CDR1 and CDR2 sequences are SGHDN and FVKESK.